Listed here are 31 T cell receptor beta chains from one sample, sequenced in a study of T-cell reconstitution after alpha-beta-depleted transplantation in children. Preparation of the TCRbeta library was carried out with unique molecular identifiers. TCRdb redid the calling of the PCR reads with MiXCR, one entry per CDR3 protein. In the table there are 750,000 to 950,000 distinct CDR3 sequences, about 15% of which are singletons. The sequences come from PBMCs, mostly from graft donor cells, collected 360 days after TCRalphabeta/CD19-depleted stem cell transplant. The receptors were gathered from a male patient younger than 18 who had a stem cell transplant for acute lymphoblastic leukemia, so the T cells may come from the graft donor.

The chain couples TRBV24-1 to TRBJ1-5; 8 bases fit TRBD1. The CDR3 has 14 amino acids. The V gene end was trimmed by 4 bases and the J gene end by 6 bases; junction bases not matched to a gene: 4. Germline CDR1 is KGHDR and CDR2 is SFDVKD. The CDR3 sequence: CATSEGTGFQPQHF. The CDR3, as DNA: TGTGCCACCAGTGAGGGGACAGGTTTTCAGCCCCAGCATTTT.

At least ten counts were recorded for this clonotype. The chain couples TRBV4-1 to TRBJ2-5, with D maybe TRBD2 (5 bases). The CDR3 is 13 amino acids. With 8 bases removed from V and 5 bases from J, the gap between germline ends came to 15 bases. Germline values: CDR1 MGHRA, CDR2 YSYEKL. The CDR3 loop is CASSFGESETQYF. The CDR3 nucleotides read TGCGCCAGCTCGTTCGGGGAGTCGGAGACCCAGTACTTC.

This clonotype was recorded a few times. CDR3 sequence: CASSQASGGNLNEQFF. The CDR3, as DNA: TGCGCCAGCAGCCAAGCTAGCGGCGGGAACCTAAATGAGCAGTTCTTC. This chain connects TRBV4-1 to TRBJ2-1; 7 bases agree with TRBD2. The CDR3 is 16 residues long. Germline V gives CDR1 MGHRA, CDR2 YSYEKL. V dropped 1 base and J dropped 7; count of bases not matched to a gene: 10.

This clonotype was counted ten times or more. The chain joins TRBV20-1 to TRBJ2-1, with 10 bases lining up with TRBD2. Germline V gives CDR1 DFQATT, CDR2 SNEGSKA (reference sequence). This CDR3 comprises 15 residues. The V gene end was trimmed by 2 bases and the J gene end by 2 bases; junction bases not matched to a gene: 3. Here the CDR3 reads CSARKREGPYNEQFF. The CDR3 DNA follows: TGCAGTGCTAGAAAGCGGGAGGGCCCCTACAATGAGCAGTTCTTC.

This clonotype has a handful of counts. The chain recombines TRBV9 with TRBJ2-7; no reliable D call. V was shortened by 4 bases and J by 4 bases, with 18 bases between the two germline ends. This CDR3 is built from 15 residues. Germline V CDR1 and CDR2: SGDLS, YYNGEE. The CDR3 DNA reads TGTGCCAGCAGCTTAACTCCGAGCGCTAGTTACGAGCAGTACTTC. Translating it yields CASSLTPSASYEQYF.

This clonotype showed up just a few times. V and J are TRBV29-1 and TRBJ1-5; D ambiguous. Germline CDR1 and CDR2: SQVTM and ANQGSEA. V was trimmed by 4 bases and J by 4 bases, leaving 8 bases between them. The CDR3 consists of 12 residues. This CDR3 reads CSVVWGNQPQHF. The CDR3 DNA reads as TGCAGCGTTGTCTGGGGTAATCAGCCCCAGCATTTT. Filled out from reference TRBV29-1 and TRBJ1-5, the complete variable domain reads SAVISQKPSRDICQRGTSLTIQCQVDSQVTMMFWYRQQPGQSLTLIATANQGSEATYESGFVIDKFPISRPNLTFSTLTVSNMSPEDSSIYLCSVVWGNQPQHFGDGTRLSIL.

This clonotype came up a few times. The chain links TRBV7-3 to TRBJ2-7; tentatively, D is TRBD1 (6 bases). Germline CDR1 and CDR2: SGHTA and FQGTGA. This CDR3 comprises 16 residues. Trimming stripped 5 bases from V and 0 bases from J, with 17 bases between. The CDR3 region is CASSKTGTVSSYEQYF. The CDR3 nucleotides read TGTGCCAGCAGCAAAACAGGGACCGTGAGCTCCTACGAGCAGTACTTC.

This clonotype was recorded many times. The CDR3 region has the DNA TGCAGCGTTGCCGGCCAACTTTTAGGCACAGATACGCAGTATTTT. Translating it yields CSVAGQLLGTDTQYF. This chain uses TRBV29-1 with TRBJ2-3; D is undetermined. Germline V gene data show CDR1 as SQVTM and CDR2 as ANQGSEA. V was clipped by 4 bases and J by 1 base, with 15 bases between them. The CDR3 is 15 amino acids.

This clonotype was counted between two and nine times. The rearrangement links TRBV7-3 to TRBJ2-3, with TRBD2 matching over 11 bases. This CDR3 contains 15 residues. Germline CDR1 is SGHTA and CDR2 is FQGTGA. V shed 3 bases, J shed 2 bases, and the junction held 1 base outside the gene matches. The CDR3 DNA sequence: TGTGCCAGCAGCTTGACTAGCGGGGCCACAGATACGCAGTATTTT. Amino acid sequence: CASSLTSGATDTQYF. Full variable domain (outside the CDR3, taken from reference TRBV7-3 and TRBJ2-3): GAGVSQTPSNKVTEKGKYVELRCDPISGHTALYWYRQSLGQGPEFLIYFQGTGAADDSGLPNDRFFAVRPEGSVSTLKIQRTERGDSAVYLCASSLTSGATDTQYFGPGTRLTVL.

The gene calls are TRBV7-3 and TRBJ2-2; TRBD2 matches at 12 bases. Germline CDR1 SGHTA, CDR2 FQGTGA. Trimming took 6 bases from V and 4 from J; bases not matched to a gene: 12. This CDR3 contains 18 residues. The CDR3 loop is CASRFSGTSGFLTGELFF. Here the CDR3 DNA reads TGTGCCAGCAGATTTTCCGGGACTAGCGGGTTCCTCACCGGGGAGCTGTTTTTT.

The chain uses TRBV10-3 and TRBJ2-7; 9 bases map to TRBD1. Per germline, CDR1 ENHRY and CDR2 SYGVKD. This CDR3 contains 17 residues. J gave up 0 bases and V 2 bases, and 8 bases lay outside the gene matches. The CDR3 nucleotides are TGTGCCATCAGTGAGCCTGGACAGGGGCCCCGCTCCTACGAGCAGTACTTC. This translates into CAISEPGQGPRSYEQYF.

This clonotype was counted many times. The chain is built from TRBV20-1 and TRBJ2-7; D is tentatively TRBD1 or TRBD2 (6 bases each). Trimming removed 6 bases from V and 4 bases from J, with 22 bases in between. This CDR3 region has 15 residues. The germline V gene encodes CDR1 DFQATT and CDR2 SNEGSKA (reference sequence). The CDR3 sequence is CSAARGGGNMYEQYF. CDR3 nucleotides: TGCAGTGCGGCCCGAGGGGGAGGTAATATGTACGAGCAGTACTTC.

This clonotype showed up just a few times. The chain is built from TRBV28 and TRBJ2-7; no definite D call. The germline gives CDR1 MDHEN, CDR2 SYDVKM. V was shortened by 2 bases and J by 4 bases, with 15 bases between the two germline ends. The CDR3 sequence is 15 residues long. CDR3 amino acids: CASSLGELLGYEQYF. CDR3 DNA: TGTGCCAGCAGTTTAGGCGAGCTTTTGGGATACGAGCAGTACTTC. Full variable domain (rest looked up from reference TRBV28 and TRBJ2-7): DVKVTQSSRYLVKRTGEKVFLECVQDMDHENMFWYRQDPGLGLRLIYFSYDVKMKEKGDIPEGYSVSREKKERFSLILESASTNQTSMYLCASSLGELLGYEQYFGPGTRLTVT.

This chain connects TRBV20-1 to TRBJ2-7; D not certain. V was clipped by 6 bases and J by 3 bases, with 6 bases between them. The CDR3 runs to 10 residues. The germline CDR1 and CDR2 sequences are DFQATT and SNEGSKA (reference sequence). The CDR3, as DNA: TGCAGTGCCGCAAACTACGAGCAGTACTTC. It specifies CSAANYEQYF.

There are a few counts of this clonotype. J is TRBJ2-1 and V is TRBV5-4, with D possibly matching TRBD1 (6 bases). With 0 bases removed from V and 8 bases from J, the gap between germline ends came to 12 bases. The germline V gene has CDR1 SGHNT and CDR2 YYREEE (reference sequence). The CDR3 consists of 14 residues. The CDR3, as DNA: TGTGCCAGCAGCTTGGCACAGGGAATTTATGAGCAGTTCTTC. Translated: CASSLAQGIYEQFF.

The gene calls are TRBV5-1 and TRBJ2-1; the match to TRBD2 covers 7 bases. From germline, CDR1 is SGHRS and CDR2 YFSETQ. The CDR3 runs to 15 residues. V lost 5 bases to trimming and J lost 0 bases; unmatched junction nucleotides: 5. The CDR3 sequence: CASRPSGTSYNEQFF. The DNA for the CDR3 is TGCGCCAGCAGACCGAGCGGGACCTCCTACAATGAGCAGTTCTTC.

The chain links TRBV7-9 to TRBJ1-1; a possible D gene is TRBD1 (5 bases). The ends were cut back, 1 base at V and 0 bases at J, with 15 bases in the middle. The CDR3 extends over 17 amino acids. Germline-derived CDR1 and CDR2 are SEHNR and FQNEAQ (reference sequence). The chain's CDR3 is CASSLVTVGRVNTEAFF. In nucleotides, the CDR3 is TGTGCCAGCAGCTTAGTAACAGTCGGCAGGGTGAACACTGAAGCTTTCTTT.

This clonotype has more than one count but fewer than ten. The chain employs TRBV25-1 and TRBJ2-1, with 8 bases identical to TRBD2. Germline assignment: CDR1 MGHDK and CDR2 SYGVNS. CDR3 length equals 15 residues. Trimming cost V 2 bases and J 8 bases; bases outside gene matches: 8. The CDR3 spells CASSEAGTRSHEQFF. The CDR3 nucleotides are TGTGCCAGCAGTGAAGCGGGGACTAGATCACATGAGCAGTTCTTC.

This chain uses TRBV9 with TRBJ2-1; 12 bases line up with TRBD2. CDR3 length: 20 residues. Germline CDR1 reads SGDLS; CDR2 reads YYNGEE. The junction had 23 bases not matched to a gene; V was cut back by 4 bases and J by 9 bases. CDR3 loop: CASSNQAGTGRLAGAIEQFF. CDR3 in DNA: TGTGCCAGCAGCAACCAGGCCGGGACAGGGAGACTAGCGGGAGCTATTGAGCAGTTCTTC.

This clonotype was found many times. The chain uses TRBV27 and TRBJ2-1, with TRBD2 identical over 11 bases. Trimming at V came to 2 bases and at J to 8 bases, leaving 5 bases not matched to a gene. This CDR3 has 15 amino acids. Germline V CDR1 and CDR2: MNHEY, SMNVEV (reference sequence). CDR3 loop: CASSLIAGGPDEQFF. The DNA of the CDR3 is TGTGCCAGCAGTTTAATAGCGGGAGGGCCCGATGAGCAGTTCTTC.

The CDR3 DNA is TGCGCCAGCAGCTTGTTGTTAACAGGGGGCTACCAAGAGACCCAGTACTTC. Protein sequence: CASSLLLTGGYQETQYF. V is TRBV5-1 and J is TRBJ2-5; 9 positions agree with TRBD1. Looked up from germline, CDR1 is SGHRS and CDR2 is YFSETQ. With 1 base clipped from V and 0 bases from J, the junction kept 7 bases outside the gene matches. This CDR3 has 17 amino acids.

This clonotype has at least ten counts. The chain carries TRBV20-1 and TRBJ2-5; D possibly corresponds to TRBD2 (6 bases). V lost 6 bases to trimming and J lost 7 bases, with 18 bases between them. The CDR3 runs 13 residues. CDR1 is DFQATT, CDR2 SNEGSKA, per germline (reference sequence). The DNA for the CDR3 is TGCAGTGCCGGGGGAGCAGCTCGGGGGACCCAGTACTTC. Amino acid sequence: CSAGGAARGTQYF.

This chain links TRBV20-1 with TRBJ1-5, with D maybe TRBD1 (6 bases). The CDR3 is 14 residues long. The V and J ends lost 3 bases and 3 bases respectively, with 12 bases between them. Germline assignment: CDR1 DFQATT and CDR2 SNEGSKA (reference sequence). This chain's CDR3 is CSASPRTDNQPQHF. The CDR3 coding sequence is TGCAGTGCTAGCCCACGGACAGACAATCAGCCCCAGCATTTT.

The chain recombines TRBV15 with TRBJ2-2; D gene uncertain. The CDR3 covers 13 residues. Trimming took 0 bases from V and 5 from J, leaving 4 bases between them. CDR1 LNHNV and CDR2 YYDKDF come from the germline V gene (reference sequence). In DNA form, the CDR3 reads TGTGCCACCAGCAGAGAGAGGACCGGGGAGCTGTTTTTT. Protein product: CATSRERTGELFF.

The chain is built from TRBV5-6 and TRBJ2-7; 7 bases agree with TRBD2. The trim removed 4 bases at V and 7 bases at J, leaving 17 bases unmatched. CDR1 is SGHDT and CDR2 is YYEEEE in the germline V gene. The CDR3 loop spans 16 amino acids. CDR3 in DNA: TGTGCCAGCAGCCCTCAAGGTGGCGGGAGAACTGGGGAGCAGTACTTC. It codes for CASSPQGGGRTGEQYF.

This clonotype was seen a few times. V gene TRBV7-3 combines with J gene TRBJ2-1; 7 positions agree with TRBD2. The CDR3 contains 15 residues. The germline gives CDR1 SGHTA, CDR2 FQGTGA. With 3 bases clipped from V and 6 bases from J, the junction kept 8 bases outside the gene matches. The CDR3 nucleotides are TGTGCCAGCAGCTTGTCGGCTAGCGGCCGCAATGAGCAGTTCTTC. This sequence encodes CASSLSASGRNEQFF.

The rearrangement joins TRBV29-1 to TRBJ2-5, with TRBD1 identical over 7 bases. V lost 1 base and J lost 4; bases outside the gene matches: 12. This CDR3 contains 16 residues. CDR1 is SQVTM, CDR2 ANQGSEA, per germline. This CDR3 is CSVEGTDRAERETQYF. CDR3 bases: TGCAGCGTTGAAGGGACCGACAGGGCGGAAAGAGAGACCCAGTACTTC.

There are many counts of this clonotype. The junction shows a germline mismatch at one end, possibly a read error. V and J are TRBV29-1 and TRBJ2-1, with 10 bases that match TRBD2. The germline V gene has CDR1 SQVTM and CDR2 ANQGSEA. There are 16 residues in the CDR3. The CDR3 sequence: CSVEGTSGRTYTEQFF. CDR3 nucleotide sequence: TGCAGCGTTGAAGGGACTAGCGGTAGGACCTACACTGAGCAGTTCTTC.

The chain uses TRBV18 and TRBJ1-1, with D possibly TRBD1 on 6 matching bases. The germline V and J ends were trimmed by 0 bases and 6 bases, with 14 bases remaining between them. The CDR3 loop spans 15 amino acids. The germline CDR1 and CDR2 sequences are KGHSH and LQKENI. The CDR3 sequence: CASSPPDRGGSEAFF. Written as DNA, the CDR3 is TGTGCCAGCTCACCACCGGACAGAGGAGGGTCTGAAGCTTTCTTT.

V is TRBV25-1 and J is TRBJ2-5; TRBD1 might be the D (6 bases). Between the trimmed V and J ends, which lost 4 bases and 4 bases, there was a span of 16 bases. This CDR3 spans 15 amino acids. In germline, CDR1 is MGHDK, CDR2 SYGVNS. DNA for the CDR3: TGTGCCAGCAGTGCCCCAGGGGCCCCGGGAGAGACCCAGTACTTC. This translates into CASSAPGAPGETQYF.

This chain links TRBV6-5 with TRBJ2-7, with a tentative D call TRBD2 (5 bases). V was cut by 0 bases and J by 1 base, with 10 bases left in between. CDR1 is MNHEY, CDR2 SVGAGI, per germline. This CDR3 has 15 residues. The CDR3 coding sequence is TGTGCCAGCAGTTACTCAAGGAGGAGTTCCTACGAGCAGTACTTC. Amino acid sequence: CASSYSRRSSYEQYF.